This T cell receptor beta chain is drawn from a study of blood T cell repertoires in COVID-19. Across the study: Acute and convalescent COVID-19 samples came from the United States, Italy and Spain.

The CDR3 length is 14 residues. V was cut by 2 bases and J by 5 bases, with 12 bases left in between. CDR1 and CDR2 from the germline V gene are SGHTA and FQGNSA. Participants were placed into cohorts based on the clinical history they reported. The study counted Cohort 3 donors as recovered given two negative PCRs, clearance, or symptom resolution. Produced via immunoSEQ multiplex PCR; TCRdb's table is partial and in-frame only. The repertoire holds approximately 480,000 clones, about nine tenths seen once, with about 0.75% in the top ten. The J gene is TRBJ1-2, the V gene TRBV7-2; the D gene is possibly TRBD1 (5 bases). The specimen sequenced was PBMCs or T cells enriched from blood (not recorded which). The origin of this receptor is a young woman who had recovered from COVID-19. The CDR3 bases are TGTGCCAGCAGCTTACATCCAGGGATTTATGGCTACACCTTC. It codes for CASSLHPGIYGYTF.